This T cell receptor (beta chain) stems from a study of beta chain features in type 1 diabetes. Study-level points and caveats: Patients showed naive, central memory and Treg TCRB repertoires that appeared more similar than those of healthy donors. Shorter TCRB CDR3s, moderately but significantly so, were found in Type 1 diabetes patients in all four CD4+ subsets.

The study reverse transcribed the entire isolated RNA, so it sequenced expressed TCRB transcripts. Measured with immunoSEQ multiplex PCR; TCRdb has only the in-frame clones, and not every one. The table has 300,000 or so clones, over 7% seen once. V was clipped by 5 bases and J by 1 base, with 8 bases between them. Germline V CDR1 and CDR2: SGHTA, FQGNSA. The CDR3 sequence is 13 residues long. A few counts support this clone. Its target is not known. The same CDR3 arises from other DNA sequences in this sample as well. V is TRBV7-2 and J is TRBJ1-1; tentative D call: TRBD1 (6 bases). Sequenced material: central memory CD4+ T cells from blood. The source is a man between 25 and 39 years old with type 1 diabetes. Here the CDR3 DNA reads TGTGCCAGCAGCACGGACAGGAACACTGAAGCTTTCTTT. The encoded protein is CASSTDRNTEAFF. Full variable domain (outside the CDR3, taken from reference TRBV7-2 and TRBJ1-1): GAGVSQSPSNKVTEKGKDVELRCDPISGHTALYWYRQSLGQGLEFLIYFQGNSAPDKSGLPSDRFSAERTGGSVSTLTIQRTQQEDSAVYLCASSTDRNTEAFFGQGTRLTVV.